The 20 T cell receptor beta chains given below trace back to one sample, sequenced in a study of CD8+CD57+ T cells in acquired aplastic anemia. For CDR3 and TCR beta VDJ profiling, genomic DNA was the template used. Each CDR3 protein is one row after TCRdb ran MiXCR on the reads. The table lists around 170,000 distinct CDR3 sequences, roughly 50% of them singletons. Individuals selected for sequencing had exhibited CD8+CD57+ cell expansion on flow cytometry. Material for sequencing was sorted CD4+, CD8+, or CD8+CD57+ T cells (not recorded which) from PBMCs. These TCRs come from a human donor with aplastic anemia.

V and J are TRBV15 and TRBJ1-2; TRBD1 matches at 8 bases. Looked up from germline, CDR1 is LNHNV and CDR2 is YYDKDF (reference sequence). The ends lost 1 base at V and 8 bases at J; junction bases unmatched: 9. The CDR3 is 15 residues long. CDR3 loop: CATSRADREDGGYTF. Written as DNA, the CDR3 is TGTGCCACCAGCAGAGCGGACAGGGAGGATGGCGGCTACACCTTC. The full variable domain, in which reference TRBV15 and TRBJ1-2 provide the parts outside the CDR3, is DAMVIQNPRYQVTQFGKPVTLSCSQTLNHNVMYWYQQKSSQAPKLLFHYYDKDFNNEADTPDNFQSRRPNTSFCFLDIRSPGLGDTAMYLCATSRADREDGGYTFGSGTRLTVV.

In DNA form, the CDR3 reads TGCAGCGTTGGATGGGCAGGGTCCACGGATACGCAGTATTTT. This sequence encodes CSVGWAGSTDTQYF. This rearrangement joins TRBV29-1 to TRBJ2-3; D is perhaps TRBD1 (5 bases). The CDR3 totals 14 residues. CDR1 is SQVTM, CDR2 ANQGSEA, per germline. Trimming took 4 bases from V and 6 from J, leaving 17 bases between them.

This clonotype was detected many times. The rearrangement links TRBV7-9 to TRBJ2-5; a possible D gene is TRBD2 (7 bases). The CDR3 length is 16 residues. Between the trimmed V and J ends, which lost 2 bases and 5 bases, there was a span of 18 bases. Per the germline V gene, CDR1 is SEHNR and CDR2 is FQNEAQ (reference sequence). DNA of the CDR3: TGTGCCAGCAGCTTATCATCCGGGGGGCAGGGGGAGACCCAGTACTTC. Translating it yields CASSLSSGGQGETQYF. Together with reference TRBV7-9 and TRBJ2-5, the CDR3 gives the full variable domain: DTGVSQNPRHKITKRGQNVTFRCDPISEHNRLYWYRQTLGQGPEFLTYFQNEAQLEKSRLLSDRFSAERPKGSFSTLEIQRTEQGDSAMYLCASSLSSGGQGETQYFGPGTRLLVL.

The genes are TRBV20-1 and TRBJ1-4; no clear D. This CDR3 spans 14 amino acids. Germline V CDR1 and CDR2: DFQATT, SNEGSKA (reference sequence). Trimming removed 1 base from V and 7 bases from J, with 13 bases in between. CDR3 in amino acids: CSARGVGFGEKLFF. The CDR3 DNA reads TGCAGTGCTAGAGGTGTTGGGTTCGGTGAAAAACTGTTTTTT.

The genes are TRBV27 and TRBJ1-4; D remains ambiguous. The V and J ends lost 4 bases and 0 bases respectively, with 9 bases between them. This CDR3 region has 15 residues. Germline loops: CDR1 MNHEY, CDR2 SMNVEV (reference sequence). CDR3 DNA sequence: TGTGCCAGCAGTTCTTTAGGCGCAACTAATGAAAAACTGTTTTTT. Encoded protein: CASSSLGATNEKLFF.

Here the CDR3 DNA reads TGCGCCAGCAGAGAAGGGAAATCCCACGAGCAGTACTTC. It yields the protein CASREGKSHEQYF. The V and J genes are TRBV10-2 and TRBJ2-7; D gene ambiguous. V lost 6 bases, J lost 5 bases, and 14 bases lay in between. This CDR3 has 13 residues. Germline V gene sequence: CDR1 WSHSY, CDR2 SAAADI.

This clonotype was observed many times. The chain combines TRBV2 with TRBJ2-2, with D possibly being TRBD2 (6 bases). This CDR3 region has 15 residues. CDR1 is SNHLY and CDR2 is FYNNEI in the germline V gene. The V gene lost 8 bases and the J gene lost 0 bases, with 13 bases spanning the gap. The DNA for the CDR3 is TGTGCCAGCGGGAAGGGACTGTCGAACACCGGGGAGCTGTTTTTT. Its protein is CASGKGLSNTGELFF.

The table lists this clonotype with many counts. The chain employs TRBV5-1 and TRBJ1-1; 7 nucleotides match TRBD1. The CDR3 length is 14 residues. The V and J ends lost 5 bases and 1 base, in that order; junction bases with no gene match: 5. Germline CDR1 reads SGHRS; CDR2 reads YFSETQ. CDR3 DNA: TGCGCCAGCAGAGGGGGCGCGGGGAACACTGAAGCTTTCTTT. This translates into CASRGGAGNTEAFF.

In this sample, this clonotype turned up many times. The V gene is TRBV9, the J gene TRBJ1-1, with no clear D. The CDR3 runs 14 residues. Trimming left V 5 bases short and J 1 base short, with 12 bases between. The V gene's germline CDR1 is SGDLS and CDR2 YYNGEE. Here the CDR3 DNA reads TGTGCCAGCAGAAGAGACGGCCCGAACACTGAAGCTTTCTTT. It is translated as CASRRDGPNTEAFF.

The chain has TRBV7-9 and TRBJ2-2; perhaps D is TRBD1 or TRBD2 (5 bases each). Germline CDR1 is SEHNR and CDR2 is FQNEAQ (reference sequence). The CDR3 consists of 15 residues. Trimming shortened V by 6 bases and J by 5 bases, and 16 bases separated the two germline ends. As DNA, the CDR3 is TGTGCCAGCAGGCCTGGGACGGCTTGGACCGGGGAGCTGTTTTTT. Amino acids: CASRPGTAWTGELFF.

The J gene is TRBJ1-2, the V gene TRBV2; D is perhaps TRBD1 (5 bases). The V gene's germline CDR1 is SNHLY and CDR2 FYNNEI. CDR3 size: 12 residues. With 1 base removed from V and 8 bases from J, the gap between germline ends came to 8 bases. CDR3 coding DNA: TGTGCCAGCAGTGAAGGCAGGGTCGGCTACACCTTC. The encoded protein is CASSEGRVGYTF.

This clonotype was observed many times. V gene TRBV2 combines with J gene TRBJ1-2; TRBD1 matches 11 bases. The CDR3 is 13 amino acids. Germline loops: CDR1 SNHLY, CDR2 FYNNEI. Trimming removed 6 bases from V and 6 bases from J; junction bases left unmatched: 3. CDR3: CASRGQGANGYTF. The CDR3 nucleotides are TGTGCCAGCAGAGGACAGGGGGCGAATGGCTACACCTTC.

This clonotype is classed as large. The V and J genes are TRBV7-9 and TRBJ1-5; no reliable D call. CDR3 length: 12 amino acids. Per germline, CDR1 SEHNR and CDR2 FQNEAQ (reference sequence). V lost 5 bases, J lost 5 bases, and 7 bases lay in between. The CDR3 here is CASSLDHQPQHF. CDR3 DNA: TGTGCCAGCAGCCTAGACCATCAGCCCCAGCATTTT.

V is TRBV7-8 and J is TRBJ1-4, with 10 bases that match TRBD1. The CDR3 covers 15 residues. The junction had 2 bases not matched to a gene; V was cut back by 5 bases and J by 2 bases. CDR1 and CDR2 (germline): SGHVS, FQNEAQ. The CDR3 here is CASSADRGTNEKLFF. The CDR3 nucleotides are TGTGCCAGCAGCGCGGACAGGGGGACTAATGAAAAACTGTTTTTT.

This clonotype was found many times. This sequence joins TRBV7-2 and TRBJ1-2; D gene unclear. Trimming cost V 0 bases and J 6 bases, with 5 bases left between them. The CDR3 has 12 amino acids. CDR1 and CDR2 (germline): SGHTA, FQGNSA. CDR3 bases: TGTGCCAGCAGCTTAGCCGGGCATGGCTACACCTTC. The encoded protein is CASSLAGHGYTF.

Turning to this clonotype: Given a much more abundant clone one base away, this may be a read error. The rearrangement links TRBV6-5 to TRBJ2-3; perhaps TRBD2 as D (7 bases). The CDR3 is 14 amino acids. In germline, CDR1 is MNHEY, CDR2 SVGAGI. The CDR3 is CASSYGGAPDTQCF. The CDR3 DNA reads as TGTGCCAGCAGTTACGGGGGGGCACCAGATACGCAGTGTTTT.

V gene TRBV7-6 combines with J gene TRBJ2-6; D gene ambiguous. Germline CDR1 reads SGHVS; CDR2 reads FNYEAQ. V was clipped by 4 bases and J by 4 bases, with 8 bases between them. The CDR3 consists of 14 residues. CDR3 DNA: TGTGCCAGCAGCTCTTCAAGGGGGGCCAACGTCCTGACTTTC. This translates into CASSSSRGANVLTF.

The V call is TRBV7-2, the J call TRBJ1-2, with D possibly being TRBD1 (5 bases). Germline V CDR1 and CDR2: SGHTA, FQGNSA. This CDR3 contains 13 residues. Trimming took 5 bases from V and 4 from J, leaving 11 bases between them. The CDR3 DNA reads as TGTGCCAGCAGCGAGGGACTAACCTATGGCTACACCTTC. Amino acid sequence: CASSEGLTYGYTF.

The V gene is TRBV19, the J gene TRBJ2-2; no reliable D call. This CDR3 is 15 amino acids long. CDR1 is LNHDA, CDR2 SQIVND, per germline (reference sequence). Trimming pared 7 bases from V and 4 bases from J, leaving 16 bases between. CDR3 sequence (DNA): TGTGCCAGTAAGTCTTATGGTAGTGGCACCGGGGAGCTGTTTTTT. It codes for CASKSYGSGTGELFF.

As to this clonotype: Possible read error: a much larger clone is one base away. The chain combines TRBV5-5 with TRBJ2-1; a possible D gene is TRBD1 (5 bases). V was trimmed by 1 base and J by 9 bases, leaving 17 bases between them. The V gene's germline CDR1 is SGHKS and CDR2 YYEKEE (reference sequence). The CDR3 loop spans 15 amino acids. DNA of the CDR3: TGTGCCAGCAGCTTGAGGCAGGGTAATTCGAGTGAGCAGTTCTTC. Residues: CASSLRQGNSSEQFF.